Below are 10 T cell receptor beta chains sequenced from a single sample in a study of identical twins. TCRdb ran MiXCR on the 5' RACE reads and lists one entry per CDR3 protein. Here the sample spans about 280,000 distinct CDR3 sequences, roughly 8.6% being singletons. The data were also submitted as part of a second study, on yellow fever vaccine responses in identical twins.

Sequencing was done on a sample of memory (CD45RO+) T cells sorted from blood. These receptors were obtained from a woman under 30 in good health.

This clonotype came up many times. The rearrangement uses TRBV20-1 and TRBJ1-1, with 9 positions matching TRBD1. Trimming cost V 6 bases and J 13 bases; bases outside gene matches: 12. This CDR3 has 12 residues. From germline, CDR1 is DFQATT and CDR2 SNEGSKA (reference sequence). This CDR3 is CSARDRAPGGFF. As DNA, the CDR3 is TGCAGTGCGAGGGACAGGGCTCCAGGGGGTTTCTTT.

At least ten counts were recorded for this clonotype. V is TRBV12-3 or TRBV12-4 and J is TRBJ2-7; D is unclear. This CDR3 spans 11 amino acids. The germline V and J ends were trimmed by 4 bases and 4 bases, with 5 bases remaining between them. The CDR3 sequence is CASSSVYEQYF. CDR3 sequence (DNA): TGTGCCAGCAGTTCCGTTTACGAGCAGTACTTC.

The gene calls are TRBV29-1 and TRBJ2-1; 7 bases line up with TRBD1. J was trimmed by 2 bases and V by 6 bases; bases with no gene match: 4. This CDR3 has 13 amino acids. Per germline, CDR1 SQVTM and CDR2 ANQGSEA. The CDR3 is CSVKQGTYNEQFF. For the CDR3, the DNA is TGCAGCGTGAAACAGGGGACCTACAATGAGCAGTTCTTC.

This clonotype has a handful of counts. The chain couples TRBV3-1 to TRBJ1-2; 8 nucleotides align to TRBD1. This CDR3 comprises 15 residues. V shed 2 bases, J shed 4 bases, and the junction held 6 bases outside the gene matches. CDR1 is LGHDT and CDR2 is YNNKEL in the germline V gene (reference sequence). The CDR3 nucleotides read TGTGCCAGCAGCCAACGAGACAGGGGTAGCTATGGCTACACCTTC. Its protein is CASSQRDRGSYGYTF.

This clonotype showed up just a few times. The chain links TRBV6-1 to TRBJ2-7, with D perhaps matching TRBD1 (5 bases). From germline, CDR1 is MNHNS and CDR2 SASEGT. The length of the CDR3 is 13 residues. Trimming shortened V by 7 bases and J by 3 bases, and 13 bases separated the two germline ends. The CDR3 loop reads CASKDSSFYEQYV. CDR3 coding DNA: TGTGCCAGCAAAGACAGTTCTTTCTACGAGCAGTACGTC.

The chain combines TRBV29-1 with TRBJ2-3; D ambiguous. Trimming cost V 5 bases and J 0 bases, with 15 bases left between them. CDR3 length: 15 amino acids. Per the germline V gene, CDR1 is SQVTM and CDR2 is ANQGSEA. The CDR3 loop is CSVTGDPFSTDTQYF. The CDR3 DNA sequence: TGCAGCGTTACTGGTGACCCGTTTAGCACAGATACGCAGTATTTT.

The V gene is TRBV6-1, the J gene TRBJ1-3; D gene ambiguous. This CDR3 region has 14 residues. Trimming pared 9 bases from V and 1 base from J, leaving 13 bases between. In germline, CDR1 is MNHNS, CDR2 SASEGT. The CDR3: CASGQTHSGNTIYF. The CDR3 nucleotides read TGTGCCAGTGGGCAGACTCATTCTGGAAACACCATATATTTT.

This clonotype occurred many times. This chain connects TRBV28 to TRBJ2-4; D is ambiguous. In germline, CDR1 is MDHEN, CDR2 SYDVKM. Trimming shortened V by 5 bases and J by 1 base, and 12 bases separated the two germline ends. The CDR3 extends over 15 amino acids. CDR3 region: CASSNISMAKNIQYF. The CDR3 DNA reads TGTGCCAGCAGTAACATATCCATGGCCAAAAACATTCAGTACTTC.

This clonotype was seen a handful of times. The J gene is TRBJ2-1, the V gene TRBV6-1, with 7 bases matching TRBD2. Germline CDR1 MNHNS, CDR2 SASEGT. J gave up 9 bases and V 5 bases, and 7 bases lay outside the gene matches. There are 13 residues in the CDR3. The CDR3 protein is CASSMLERGEQFF. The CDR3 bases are TGTGCCAGCAGTATGTTAGAGCGGGGTGAGCAGTTCTTC.

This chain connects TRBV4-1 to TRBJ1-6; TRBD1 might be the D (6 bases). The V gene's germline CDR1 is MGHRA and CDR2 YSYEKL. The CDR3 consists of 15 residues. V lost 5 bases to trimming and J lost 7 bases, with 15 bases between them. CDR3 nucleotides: TGCGCCAGCAGCGGAGCCGGACAGTCAAATTCACCCCTCCACTTT. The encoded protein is CASSGAGQSNSPLHF.